These 13 T cell receptor beta chains were all obtained from the same sample, sequenced in a study of OX40 agonist ivuxolimab in advanced cancers. Assay: immunoSEQ multiplex PCR; the TCRdb copy retains only in-frame clones and omits some. The sample includes about 110,000 clones, 91% of them seen just once. The sample was CD4+ or CD8+ T cells sorted from blood, taken in a trial of the OX40 agonist ivuxolimab. These receptors came from an adult with an advanced solid tumor such as melanoma, head and neck, liver or kidney cancer.

The J gene is TRBJ1-2, the V gene TRBV7-2; TRBD1 might be the D (6 bases). This CDR3 is built from 15 residues. With 2 bases removed from V and 4 bases from J, the gap between germline ends came to 14 bases. Germline-derived CDR1 and CDR2 are SGHTA and FQGNSA. DNA for the CDR3: TGTGCCAGCAGCTTATATGGGGGGCGCGCCTATGGCTACACCTTC. Protein sequence: CASSLYGGRAYGYTF.

CDR3 sequence reads: CASSESTDTQYF. CDR3 bases: TGTGCCAGCAGTGAATCCACAGATACGCAGTATTTT. The chain couples TRBV6-1 to TRBJ2-3; no reliable D call. This CDR3 has 12 residues. Trimming stripped 2 bases from V and 2 bases from J, with 2 bases between. The germline V gene has CDR1 MNHNS and CDR2 SASEGT.

V gene TRBV2 combines with J gene TRBJ2-2; no definite D call. CDR1 and CDR2 from the germline V gene are SNHLY and FYNNEI. V was clipped by 4 bases and J by 5 bases, with 8 bases between them. The CDR3 loop spans 13 amino acids. This chain's CDR3 is CASSVGRTGELFF. CDR3 in DNA: TGTGCCAGCAGTGTAGGTCGTACCGGGGAGCTGTTTTTT.

CDR3 DNA: TGCGCCAGCAGTGAGTTAGATACGCAGTATTTT. This gives the protein CASSELDTQYF. The genes are TRBV10-1 and TRBJ2-3; D uncertain. Germline values: CDR1 WNHNN, CDR2 SYGVQD (reference sequence). This CDR3 region has 11 residues. Trimming left V 1 base short and J 5 bases short, with 1 base between.

This clone appeared a single time. V gene TRBV7-3 combines with J gene TRBJ2-5, with D maybe TRBD2 (5 bases). Trimming removed 5 bases at V and 4 bases at J, with 11 bases between. The CDR3 spans 13 residues. Germline V gene data show CDR1 as SGHTA and CDR2 as FQGTGA. Here the CDR3 DNA reads TGTGCCAGCAGCCGGACTCAGACAGAGACCCAGTACTTC. Protein product: CASSRTQTETQYF.

CDR3 nucleotides: TGTGCCAGCAGCTTCCCTAGCGGGGGTTACAATGAGCAGTTCTTC. Protein product: CASSFPSGGYNEQFF. V is TRBV5-6 and J is TRBJ2-1; 10 nucleotides agree with TRBD2. V was clipped by 2 bases and J by 4 bases; unmatched bases: 3. CDR1 and CDR2 from the germline V gene are SGHDT and YYEEEE. The CDR3 has 15 residues.

This chain uses TRBV6-1 with TRBJ2-3; D unclear. Trimming pared 6 bases from V and 5 bases from J, leaving 12 bases between. The CDR3 covers 13 residues. Germline CDR1 MNHNS, CDR2 SASEGT. The CDR3 is CASSPGRVDTQYF. The CDR3 region has the DNA TGTGCCAGCAGCCCCGGGCGAGTAGATACGCAGTATTTT.

The rearrangement uses TRBV30 and TRBJ1-1; no firm D call. Trimming shortened V by 0 bases and J by 5 bases, and 7 bases separated the two germline ends. From germline, CDR1 is GTSNPN and CDR2 SVGIG (reference sequence). This CDR3 region has 12 residues. Here the CDR3 reads CAWSVSGTEAFF. The CDR3 coding sequence is TGTGCCTGGAGTGTATCGGGTACTGAAGCTTTCTTT.

The V gene is TRBV5-8, the J gene TRBJ1-1; TRBD1 is a possible D gene (5 bases). Germline V lookup: CDR1 SGHTS, CDR2 YDEGEE. The CDR3 is 15 amino acids. Trimming stripped 1 base from V and 1 base from J, with 11 bases between. The DNA for the CDR3 is TGTGCCAGCAGCTTGTGGGGGGGATGGAACACTGAAGCTTTCTTT. Its translation: CASSLWGGWNTEAFF.

V gene TRBV27 combines with J gene TRBJ2-2, with a possible D match to TRBD1 (6 bases). Germline CDR1 reads MNHEY; CDR2 reads SMNVEV (reference sequence). V dropped 7 bases and J dropped 2 bases, with 11 bases sitting between them. The CDR3 totals 14 residues. The chain's CDR3 is CASTDRLNTGELFF. In DNA, the CDR3 is TGTGCCAGCACCGACAGGTTAAACACCGGGGAGCTGTTTTTT.

This chain joins TRBV30 and TRBJ1-6; D ambiguous. The CDR3 runs 14 residues. Germline V lookup: CDR1 GTSNPN, CDR2 SVGIG (reference sequence). CDR3 in amino acids: CALNTRSYNSPLHF. Here the CDR3 DNA reads TGTGCTTTGAATACGCGCTCCTATAATTCACCCCTCCACTTT.

The chain couples TRBV7-2 to TRBJ2-1; 8 nucleotides align to TRBD2. CDR3 length: 16 residues. Unmatched junction bases numbered 9, after V lost 2 bases and J lost 6 bases. Germline CDR1 and CDR2: SGHTA and FQGNSA. The DNA for the CDR3 is TGTGCCAGCAGCTTACAGTCGAGACTAGCGTCCAATGAGCAGTTCTTC. Amino acids: CASSLQSRLASNEQFF.

The chain combines TRBV30 with TRBJ1-6; D might be TRBD1 (5 bases). Trimming pared 4 bases from V and 5 bases from J, leaving 12 bases between. CDR3 size: 14 residues. CDR1 is GTSNPN, CDR2 SVGIG, per germline (reference sequence). The CDR3 nucleotides read TGTGCCTGGACAGGGCCTGGCGATAATTCACCCCTCCACTTT. Amino acid sequence: CAWTGPGDNSPLHF.